The rows below give T cell receptor beta chains drawn from one sample of a study of beta chain features in type 1 diabetes. The repertoire was sequenced with immunoSEQ multiplex PCR; TCRdb's copy has only in-frame clones and lacks some. The sample includes approximately 170,000 clones, approximately 8.1% of them seen just once. The sequencing sample was made of central memory CD4+ T cells from blood. Receptor source: a young man with type 1 diabetes. Each CDR3 is given with its conserved first and last residue. A D gene is named only where the DNA matches it firmly. Size is omitted from some rows. Given values are once, few, many or a class for expanded clones.

TRBJ1-4	TRBV29-1	many	.	CSAGQSNEKLFF	TGCAGCGCTGGACAGAGTAATGAAAAACTGTTTTTT
TRBJ2-7	TRBV28	.	.	CASRTSGVGVYEQYF	TGTGCCAGCCGGACCTCGGGGGTAGGGGTTTACGAGCAGTACTTC
TRBJ2-1	TRBV9	.	.	CASSPHGSGSYNEQFF	TGTGCCAGCAGCCCCCACGGGAGTGGCTCCTACAATGAGCAGTTCTTC
TRBJ2-7	TRBV18	.	TRBD1	CASSPGQGDYEQYF	TGTGCCAGCTCACCGGGACAGGGGGACTACGAGCAGTACTTC
TRBJ1-5	TRBV11-2	.	TRBD1	CASSPGQGMQPQHF	TGTGCCAGCAGCCCGGGACAGGGCATGCAGCCCCAGCATTTT
TRBJ1-1	TRBV4-3	many	TRBD1	CASSRDRDTEAFF	TGCGCCAGCAGCCGGGACAGGGACACTGAAGCTTTCTTT
TRBJ1-2	TRBV28	.	.	CASRRGIYGYTF	TGTGCCAGCAGGCGGGGGATCTATGGCTACACCTTC
TRBJ2-7	TRBV19	.	.	CASSTPGLSYEQYF	TGTGCCAGTAGTACCCCCGGACTCTCCTACGAGCAGTACTTC
TRBJ1-1	TRBV30	few	.	CAWSVPGQRYTEAFF	TGTGCCTGGAGTGTCCCAGGACAGCGATACACTGAAGCTTTCTTT
TRBJ2-7	TRBV2	.	.	CASSDESGWGEQYF	TGTGCCAGCAGTGATGAGTCAGGGTGGGGCGAGCAGTACTTC
TRBJ2-2	TRBV11-2	few	.	CASSLLVGDTGELFF	TGTGCCAGCAGCTTACTAGTAGGGGACACCGGGGAGCTGTTTTTT
TRBJ2-3	TRBV5-1	.	.	CASSAALGTRGTQYF	TGCGCCAGCAGCGCGGCACTCGGAACCAGAGGGACGCAGTATTTT
TRBJ1-2	TRBV6-5	.	.	CASRAQGGDGYTF	TGTGCCAGCAGAGCCCAGGGAGGGGATGGCTACACCTTC
TRBJ1-5	TRBV5-1	.	TRBD1	CASSLDGQGNQPQHF	TGCGCCAGCAGCCTCGACGGACAGGGCAATCAGCCCCAGCATTTT
TRBJ2-3	TRBV4-3	many	TRBD1	CASSQEGTGTDTQYF	TGCGCCAGCAGCCAAGAAGGGACAGGCACAGATACGCAGTATTTT
TRBJ2-2	TRBV5-5	few	.	CASSLVPGRTGELFF	TGTGCCAGCAGCTTGGTCCCAGGGAGGACCGGGGAGCTGTTTTTT
TRBJ2-1	TRBV11-2	few	.	CASSLALTGVVPYNEQFF	TGTGCCAGCAGCTTAGCTCTTACGGGAGTAGTTCCCTACAATGAGCAGTTCTTC
TRBJ1-2	TRBV18	few	.	CASSRDRSDYGYTF	TGTGCCAGCTCACGCGACAGGTCCGACTATGGCTACACCTTC
TRBJ1-5	TRBV14	few	.	CASSQDLGQPQHF	TGTGCCAGCAGCCAAGATCTAGGTCAGCCCCAGCATTTT
TRBJ2-7	TRBV27	few	.	CASSFGWEREQYF	TGTGCCAGCAGTTTCGGGTGGGAGCGCGAGCAGTACTTC
TRBJ1-5	TRBV19	few	.	CASSDTGTLNQPQHF	TGTGCCAGTAGTGACACAGGGACCCTCAATCAGCCCCAGCATTTT
TRBJ2-3	TRBV7-9	.	.	CASSLRLTTDTQYF	TGTGCCAGCAGCTTGCGGCTCACCACAGATACGCAGTATTTT
TRBJ2-7	TRBV6-5	.	TRBD1	CASTSGTGTYEQYF	TGTGCCAGCACCTCCGGGACAGGCACTTACGAGCAGTACTTC
TRBJ2-1	TRBV5-6	few	TRBD2	CASSAGTSEYNEQFF	TGTGCCAGCAGCGCAGGGACTAGCGAGTACAATGAGCAGTTCTTC
TRBJ2-4	TRBV30	few	.	CAWGEPGVKHF	TGTGCCTGGGGGGAGCCGGGAGTTAAGCACTTC
TRBJ2-5	TRBV30	many	.	CASNRVGETQYF	TGTGCCTCGAACAGGGTTGGGGAGACCCAGTACTTC
TRBJ1-5	TRBV28	.	.	CASSARQYNQPQHF	TGTGCCAGCAGCGCTCGACAGTACAATCAGCCCCAGCATTTT
TRBJ1-1	TRBV18	few	.	CASSSDSLNTEAFF	TGTGCCAGCTCATCTGACAGCTTGAACACTGAAGCTTTCTTT
TRBJ2-3	TRBV28	.	TRBD1	CASSKGAVDTQYF	TGTGCCAGCAGTAAGGGGGCGGTAGATACGCAGTATTTT
TRBJ2-5	TRBV6-1	.	TRBD2	CASSGSSGRQTWETQYF	TGTGCCAGCAGTGGGTCTAGCGGGAGGCAAACCTGGGAGACCCAGTACTTC
TRBJ2-6	TRBV19	.	TRBD1	CASTNRGAGANVLTF	TGTGCCAGTACTAACAGGGGCGCTGGGGCCAACGTCCTGACTTTC
TRBJ1-1	TRBV18	.	.	CASSPSSGVNTEAFF	TGTGCCAGCTCACCATCTTCAGGGGTAAACACTGAAGCTTTCTTT
TRBJ2-1	TRBV13	few	TRBD1	CASSLNRGKILNEQFF	TGTGCCAGCAGCTTAAACAGGGGCAAAATCTTGAATGAGCAGTTCTTC
TRBJ2-3	TRBV4-2	few	TRBD2	CASSQDGLAGDTQYF	TGTGCCAGCAGCCAGGACGGACTAGCGGGAGACACGCAGTATTTT
TRBJ2-2	TRBV11-2	few	.	CASSLSRDFYTGELFF	TGTGCCAGCAGCTTGAGCCGGGACTTCTACACCGGGGAGCTGTTTTTT
TRBJ2-1	TRBV7-9	many	TRBD2	CASSLTSGEYNEQFF	TGTGCCAGCAGCTTAACTAGCGGGGAATACAATGAGCAGTTCTTC
TRBJ2-5	TRBV5-1	few	.	CASSFQEETQYF	TGCGCCAGCAGCTTCCAGGAAGAGACCCAGTACTTC
TRBJ1-4	TRBV25-1	.	TRBD1	CASSVSGTGDEKLFF	TGTGCCAGCAGTGTATCCGGGACAGGGGATGAAAAACTGTTTTTT
TRBJ2-2	TRBV18	many	TRBD2	CASSPPSGRLTGELFF	TGTGCCAGCTCACCCCCTAGCGGGAGACTTACCGGGGAGCTGTTTTTT
TRBJ1-6	TRBV7-9	.	.	CASSPGGARSYNSPLHF	TGTGCCAGCAGCCCCGGGGGGGCGAGGTCCTATAATTCACCCCTCCACTTT
TRBJ2-1	TRBV30	.	TRBD2	CALGTSGPNNEQFF	TGTGCCTTGGGGACTAGCGGGCCGAACAATGAGCAGTTCTTC
TRBJ2-1	TRBV29-1	few	TRBD2	CSVDAGGNEQFF	TGCAGCGTTGATGCGGGGGGCAATGAGCAGTTCTTC
TRBJ2-2	TRBV7-2	.	.	CASSRDRYTGELFF	TGTGCCAGCAGCCGAGACAGATACACCGGGGAGCTGTTTTTT
TRBJ1-6	TRBV15	many	.	CATSPNRVPPLHF	TGTGCCACCAGCCCAAACAGGGTTCCACCCCTCCACTTT
TRBJ2-1	TRBV7-8	few	TRBD1	CASRDWDRSHNEQFF	TGTGCCAGCAGGGATTGGGACAGGTCACACAATGAGCAGTTCTTC
TRBJ1-5	TRBV5-8	few	TRBD1	CASSLYWDSNQPQHF	TGTGCCAGCAGCCTATATTGGGACAGTAATCAGCCCCAGCATTTT